These 12 T cell receptor beta chains share one sample of origin, sequenced in a study of cytomegalovirus exposure and HLA in healthy donors. Clones were sequenced by immunoSEQ multiplex PCR, and TCRdb holds only the in-frame ones, with some missing. The table records roughly 100,000 clones, 88% of them present only once. Input material: PBMCs. Receptors were obtained from a woman aged 18-29 years in good health and CMV-seropositive.

The chain couples TRBV6-5 to TRBJ2-7; a possible D gene is TRBD2 (7 bases). V was cut by 3 bases and J by 6 bases, with 15 bases left in between. Germline lookup yields CDR1 MNHEY and CDR2 SVGAGI. This CDR3 comprises 14 residues. The CDR3 nucleotides are TGTGCCAGCAGTTATGAGCCAGGGGAGGGCGAGCAGTACTTC. As protein: CASSYEPGEGEQYF.

The chain has TRBV2 and TRBJ2-7; 12 bases match TRBD1. In germline, CDR1 is SNHLY, CDR2 FYNNEI. V gave up 8 bases and J gave up 5 bases; unmatched junction bases: 10. This CDR3 is built from 15 residues. The CDR3 region has the DNA TGTGCCAGCCAAAACCCCGGGACAGGGGGCGACGAGCAGTACTTC. This translates into CASQNPGTGGDEQYF.

This rearrangement joins TRBV28 to TRBJ2-7; 8 bases are shared with TRBD1. CDR1 MDHEN and CDR2 SYDVKM come from the germline V gene. J lost 2 bases, V lost 5 bases, and 5 bases had no gene match. The CDR3 has 14 residues. The CDR3 here is CASSIGTGPYEQYF. The CDR3 nucleotides are TGTGCCAGCAGTATCGGGACAGGCCCCTACGAGCAGTACTTC.

This rearrangement joins TRBV10-3 to TRBJ1-1, with 10 bases lining up with TRBD1. The CDR3 consists of 15 residues. The ends lost 7 bases at V and 4 bases at J; junction bases unmatched: 9. CDR1 is ENHRY, CDR2 SYGVKD, per germline. The CDR3, as DNA: TGTGCCATCAAGGGGGACAGGGGATTAAGCACTGAAGCTTTCTTT. It encodes CAIKGDRGLSTEAFF.

The chain joins TRBV10-2 to TRBJ1-5, with a tentative D call TRBD1 (5 bases). CDR3 length: 17 amino acids. CDR1 and CDR2 (germline): WSHSY, SAAADI. The V end lost 3 bases, the J end lost 0 bases, and 15 bases lay between the germline ends. The CDR3 DNA reads as TGCGCCAGCAGTGATGGGGCAGGGCTGGATAGCAATCAGCCCCAGCATTTT. It encodes CASSDGAGLDSNQPQHF.

V usage is TRBV11-2 and J usage is TRBJ1-6; a weak D match, TRBD1 (5 bases). Germline V gene sequence: CDR1 SGHAT, CDR2 FQNNGV. This CDR3 is built from 14 residues. Trimming took off 0 bases at V and 9 bases at J, with 9 bases between the two ends. The CDR3 DNA is TGTGCCAGCAGCTTAGACCCCGGGGGTTCACCCCTCCACTTT. The encoded protein is CASSLDPGGSPLHF.

The chain joins TRBV27 to TRBJ1-2, with 7 bases identical to TRBD1. CDR3 length: 14 amino acids. Germline values: CDR1 MNHEY, CDR2 SMNVEV (reference sequence). V was clipped by 6 bases and J by 3 bases; unmatched bases: 7. The CDR3 DNA is TGTGCCAGCAGCTTCGCCACAGGGGACTATGGCTACACCTTC. Its protein product is CASSFATGDYGYTF.

The V and J genes are TRBV18 and TRBJ1-4; 9 bases agree with TRBD1. The junction had 7 bases not matched to a gene; V was cut back by 3 bases and J by 5 bases. Germline V gene data show CDR1 as KGHSH and CDR2 as LQKENI. CDR3 length: 16 amino acids. The CDR3, as DNA: TGTGCCAGCTCACCCTTCGGGACAGGGACAAATGAAAAACTGTTTTTT. Residues: CASSPFGTGTNEKLFF.

The chain is built from TRBV2 and TRBJ2-5, with a possible D match to TRBD2 (6 bases). CDR1 and CDR2 (germline): SNHLY, FYNNEI. CDR3 length: 16 residues. Between the trimmed V and J ends, which lost 3 bases and 0 bases, there was a span of 14 bases. CDR3: CASSERGFSYQETQYF. The CDR3 DNA sequence: TGTGCCAGCAGTGAGCGGGGCTTCAGTTACCAAGAGACCCAGTACTTC.

Notes on this clone: The junction departs from germline at one end; a sequencing error may be responsible. The chain recombines TRBV7-7 with TRBJ2-7; 8 bases align to TRBD2. This CDR3 is built from 14 residues. In germline, CDR1 is SSHAT, CDR2 FNYEAQ (reference sequence). The DNA of the CDR3 is TGTGCTAGCAGCTTGGGGACTAGCTCCTACGAGCAGTACTTC. Translation: CASSLGTSSYEQYF.

This sequence joins TRBV13 and TRBJ2-1; TRBD2 aligns across 7 bases. This CDR3 has 12 residues. Germline assignment: CDR1 PRHDT and CDR2 FYEKMQ (reference sequence). The V and J ends lost 4 bases and 8 bases, in that order; junction bases with no gene match: 2. CDR3 loop: CASSWGGDEQFF. CDR3 DNA: TGTGCCAGCAGCTGGGGGGGGGATGAGCAGTTCTTC.

J is TRBJ2-3 and V is TRBV14, with a tentative D call TRBD1 (5 bases). This CDR3 is 15 amino acids long. From germline, CDR1 is SGHDN and CDR2 FVKESK. Trimming removed 2 bases at V and 2 bases at J, with 11 bases between. The CDR3 region is CASSQRGPHTDTQYF. As DNA, the CDR3 is TGTGCCAGCAGCCAAAGGGGTCCCCACACAGATACGCAGTATTTT.